This section outlines one T cell receptor beta chain sequence together with its context. The clone's antigen remains unknown. Per-nucleotide qualities are absent, and no much larger clonotype sits a single base away. The receptor library was made with 5' RACE. Sequencer: NextSeq 500. Unique molecular identifiers were attached to individual cDNA molecules in the TCR library protocol so that sequencing error and PCR bias could be corrected. Sequencing covered both TCR alpha and beta chains, and within each sample the abundances of alpha and beta sequences were tightly co-correlated. The study's own analysis went as follows. Decombinator V4 was used to perform V gene, J gene and CDR3 annotation of TCR sequences. Expanded TCRs were defined as changing significantly between any two time points under a Poisson model with p below 0.0001. TCR abundances were normalised to the total number of TCRs sequenced per sample and were expressed as counts per million. TRAV1-2 paired with TRAJ12, TRAJ20 or TRAJ33 defined MAIT TCRs, while TRAV10 paired with TRAJ18 defined iNKT TCRs. VDJdb, accessed 1 November 2021, was searched for CMV, EBV and SARS-CoV-2 annotated TCRs, excluding TCRs annotated for multiple antigens. Using fastp at Q25 and MiXCR, TCRdb reprocessed the public reads and kept productive beta chains. Each entry merges the rows of one CDR3 protein and shows their most common DNA and genes. The V and J calls were determined by TCRdb, not by the authors. This sample gives around 88,000 distinct CDR3 sequences in total; under 15% of them show up just once. The biggest ten clones account for more than 6.5% of the sample.

The cysteine opens and the phenylalanine closes a CDR3 of 15 amino acids. The retained sequence is limited to the CDR3, 45 bases, with the frame set at the first base. Germline trimming amounts to 5 bases on V and 2 bases on J, with 5 as the count of junction bases outside the gene matches. From the germline V gene, CDR1 is SGHVS and CDR2 is FQNEAQ. The sample originates from a study of early T cells in non-severe SARS-CoV-2 infection (dated by TCRdb to the early 2020s). Turning to the overall study: Because TCR sequencing was done on bulk RNA from unsorted whole blood, the alpha and beta chains could not be paired. What the work shows at the level of the full study, not this receptor alone: VDJdb matching was skewed toward anti-spike CD8 responses and likely underestimated virus-specific expansions by missing private and CD4 specificities.

A case-control design nested within a healthcare worker cohort in London, UK, was used, with weekly nasopharyngeal swab PCR tests and blood sampling performed. Healthcare workers were recruited during the week of the UK lockdown, between 23 and 31 March 2020, and followed weekly for up to 16 weeks. The chain links TRBV7-8 with TRBJ2-1; 8 central nucleotides agree with TRBD2. This TCR was recovered from an adult who was a healthcare worker with PCR-confirmed SARS-CoV-2 infection or an uninfected control (not recorded which). Sequencing was done on a sample of whole blood. For the CDR3, the sequence is CASSPTSGTYNEQFF. In nucleotide form, the sequence is TGTGCCAGCAGCCCTACTAGCGGTACCTACAATGAGCAGTTCTTC.